The 3 T cell receptor beta chains below come from one sample, sequenced in a study of patients and donors after allogeneic stem cell transplantation. TCRdb re-derived calls from the RT-PCR reads in MiXCR, one entry per CDR3 protein. The sample yields about 960,000 distinct CDR3 sequences, more than 15% seen once. Sequenced: blood, either unsorted or a sorted T cell fraction (not recorded which). These receptors all come from a human donor who was either an allogeneic HSCT recipient or a stem cell or donor lymphocyte infusion donor (not recorded which). It is not recorded whose cells these are; they may come from a transplant donor.

The genes are TRBV5-5 and TRBJ1-1, with a possible D match to TRBD1 (6 bases). Germline CDR1 and CDR2: SGHKS and YYEKEE (reference sequence). CDR3 length: 14 amino acids. V lost 0 bases and J 3 bases, leaving 9 bases between the germline ends. The CDR3 nucleotides read TGTGCCAGCAGCTTGGGGGGGGGCTACACTGAAGCTTTCTTT. Encoded protein: CASSLGGGYTEAFF.

This rearrangement joins TRBV12-3 or TRBV12-4 to TRBJ1-1, with TRBD1 as a possible D gene (6 bases). The CDR3 contains 16 residues. V gave up 3 bases and J gave up 2 bases, with 16 bases separating them. CDR3 bases: TGTGCCAGCAGTTTGAGGGTAGGGACACTCAACACTGAAGCTTTCTTT. Residues: CASSLRVGTLNTEAFF.

This clonotype was detected a few times. V is TRBV7-2 and J is TRBJ1-4, with D possibly being TRBD1 (5 bases). V was pared by 2 bases and J by 7 bases, with 14 bases between. The CDR3 is 15 amino acids. Germline CDR1 and CDR2: SGHTA and FQGNSA. As DNA, the CDR3 is TGTGCCAGCAGCTTAACAGGAGGGTTTGGTGAAAAACTGTTTTTT. Its translation is CASSLTGGFGEKLFF. Complete variable domain (other parts from reference TRBV7-2 and TRBJ1-4): GAGVSQSPSNKVTEKGKDVELRCDPISGHTALYWYRQSLGQGLEFLIYFQGNSAPDKSGLPSDRFSAERTGGSVSTLTIQRTQQEDSAVYLCASSLTGGFGEKLFFGSGTQLSVL.